This paragraph reports one T cell receptor beta chain. In this sample, this clone turned up a few times. The specificity of this receptor is unknown. No base quality information exists; no much larger clone differs at one position. The immunoSEQ Assay, a bias-controlled multiplex PCR, was used to amplify TCRbeta CDR3 regions from genomic DNA. In the source study's methods: Nucleated cell counts per sample were estimated from amplification of reference gene primers within the assay. To quantify the absolute abundance of each unique TCRbeta CDR3 rearrangement, sequence reads were collapsed and filtered. Productive Simpson clonality was computed per sample as the square root of Simpson's diversity index over productive rearrangements. In its TCRdb copy, this immuneACCESS table keeps in-frame sequences only and misses some clones. Where compared with another copy, unresolved V genes explain less than half of these, and the others have no known cause. The D gene and trimming were derived from the DNA, and the V and J assignments and clone size from that table. The table for this sample lists some 62,000 clones; under 80% of them were counted only once. Less than 6% of the sample is taken by the ten largest.

Germline trimming amounts to 0 bases on V and 5 bases on J, with 6 as the count of junction bases outside the gene matches. CDR1 is given as MNHEY and CDR2 as SVGAGI, both from the germline V gene. The CDR3 covers 16 residues, taking in both the cysteine and the phenylalanine. Kept here is only the CDR3 DNA, which spans 48 bases and is read in frame from base 1. The sample comes from a study of blood T cell repertoires in COVID-19 (dated by TCRdb to the early 2020s). With respect to the entire study: Samples from collaborators originated in the United States, Italy and Spain and spanned both the acute and convalescent phases of COVID-19. The dataset comprised deeply sampled blood TCRbeta repertoires from subjects exposed to, actively infected with, or recovered from COVID-19. The samples were drawn from two sources: the first 160 participants of the ongoing ImmuneRACE study, and 1,000 to 1,500 subjects contributed by 6 global collaborators. Where available, HLA class I and class II types were obtained from metadata supplied by the sample provider rather than from assay-based typing. The prospective study material was composed of cDNA or gDNA derived from T cells, B-cell-depleted T cells, or PBMCs. Nearly every sample came with metadata listing a de-identified subject ID, COVID-19 status, age in years and sex. A freely available public database, intended as a resource for researchers studying the immune response to SARS-CoV-2, is where the repertoires were released. Broader findings and caveats from the paper: The quantity of clinical and demographic metadata differed by source and by participant and was supplied without curation.

Collaborating institutions collected whole blood in K2EDTA tubes following their own protocols. For TCRbeta analysis, collaborator samples were shipped as frozen whole blood, as isolated PBMCs, or as DNA extracted from either sample type. Sequencing input: peripheral blood. The chain joins TRBV6-5 to TRBJ2-7; the central 11 bases match TRBD1. This sequence originates from a human donor in a cohort sampled during active COVID-19. The CDR3 has the sequence CASSYSIGQGANEQYF. Here is the DNA: TGTGCCAGCAGTTACTCGATTGGACAGGGGGCCAACGAGCAGTACTTC.